These T cell receptor beta chains were read from a single sample in a study of cytomegalovirus exposure and HLA in healthy donors. The data were produced by immunoSEQ multiplex PCR, yet TCRdb's version contains in-frame clones alone and is incomplete. The data contain roughly 60,000 clones, 92% of them seen just once; the ten biggest clones take up 1% to 1.5%. Sequenced sample: PBMCs. These receptors came from a young woman in good health and CMV-seronegative. CDR3s include the opening cysteine and the closing phenylalanine or tryptophan. The D gene is left open where the match is weak. Only part of the rows carry a size: once, few, many, or a class if the clone is expanded.

TRBJ2-2	TRBD1	.	TRBV14	CASSQDPWQGAVGELFF	TGTGCCAGCAGCCAAGATCCATGGCAGGGGGCGGTCGGGGAGCTGTTTTTT
TRBJ1-1	TRBD1	.	TRBV6-4	CASRDRAGGTEAFF	TGTGCCAGCAGAGACAGGGCCGGGGGGACTGAAGCTTTCTTT
TRBJ2-2	TRBD1	once	TRBV15	CATSRKQGAGGELFF	TGTGCCACCAGCAGAAAACAGGGGGCAGGCGGGGAGCTGTTTTTT
TRBJ2-1	.	.	TRBV20-1	CSARANEQFF	TGCAGTGCTAGAGCTAATGAGCAGTTCTTC
TRBJ1-1	TRBD1	.	TRBV11-3	CASSVGQGFTEAFF	TGTGCCAGCAGCGTGGGACAGGGTTTCACTGAAGCTTTCTTT
TRBJ1-1	.	.	TRBV10-3	CAINSDSLDAEAFF	TGTGCCATCAATTCAGACAGCCTGGACGCTGAAGCTTTCTTT
TRBJ2-3	TRBD2	.	TRBV6-5	CASSGTAGGSDTQYF	TGTGCCAGCAGTGGAACAGCGGGAGGGTCAGATACGCAGTATTTT
TRBJ1-2	.	.	TRBV6-6	CASSSDRIYGYTF	TGTGCCAGCAGCTCAGACAGGATCTATGGCTACACCTTC
TRBJ2-7	TRBD1	.	TRBV5-1	CASSLWTGRTYEQYF	TGCGCCAGCAGCCTATGGACAGGGAGGACGTACGAGCAGTACTTC
TRBJ2-7	TRBD2	medium-sized	TRBV6-1	CASSEELASSYEQYF	TGTGCCAGCAGTGAAGAACTAGCGAGTTCCTACGAGCAGTACTTC
TRBJ2-7	.	.	TRBV7-2	CASSRDMDLLWEQYF	TGTGCCAGCAGCCGTGACATGGACTTGTTGTGGGAGCAGTACTTC
TRBJ2-7	.	.	TRBV7-2	CASSLFAAYPEQYF	TGTGCCAGCAGCTTATTTGCAGCGTATCCCGAGCAGTACTTC
TRBJ2-5	TRBD2	.	TRBV2	CASGPAGVGETQYF	TGTGCCAGCGGTCCAGCGGGGGTGGGGGAGACCCAGTACTTC
TRBJ1-4	.	.	TRBV5-1	CASSPQASNEKLFF	TGCGCCAGCAGCCCGCAGGCCTCTAATGAAAAACTGTTTTTT
TRBJ2-3	TRBD1	.	TRBV28	CAINTGGAADTQYF	TGTGCCATTAACACAGGGGGCGCCGCAGATACGCAGTATTTT
TRBJ2-7	TRBD2	.	TRBV30	CAWSRSAGVEQYF	TGTGCCTGGAGTCGGTCGGCGGGAGTCGAGCAGTACTTC
TRBJ1-2	TRBD1	.	TRBV11-2	CASSLDTGVEGDTF	TGTGCCAGCAGCTTAGATACAGGGGTGGAAGGTGACACCTTC
TRBJ2-7	.	.	TRBV7-3	CASSPEPGLTHEQYF	TGTGCCAGCAGCCCCGAGCCAGGGCTTACCCACGAGCAGTACTTC
TRBJ1-2	.	once	TRBV6-1	CASSEYYGGNYGYTF	TGTGCCAGCAGTGAATATTACGGGGGTAACTATGGCTACACCTTC
TRBJ1-5	.	.	TRBV6-5	CASSLRSNQPQHF	TGTGCCAGCAGCCTCAGGTCCAATCAGCCCCAGCATTTT
TRBJ2-1	.	.	TRBV4-3	CASSPQTGSPYNEQFF	TGCGCCAGCAGCCCACAGACAGGCTCCCCCTACAATGAGCAGTTCTTC
TRBJ2-2	TRBD1	once	TRBV18	CASSSAGTDTGELFF	TGTGCCAGCTCATCCGCCGGGACAGACACCGGGGAGCTGTTTTTT
TRBJ2-3	.	.	TRBV2	CASSFIPEGSDTQYF	TGTGCCAGCAGCTTTATCCCGGAGGGGTCAGATACGCAGTATTTT
TRBJ2-2	TRBD2	.	TRBV6-4	CASSKSAGGSNTGELFF	TGTGCCAGCAGTAAAAGCGCGGGGGGTTCGAACACCGGGGAGCTGTTTTTT
TRBJ2-2	TRBD1	.	TRBV27	CASSWGQGVNTGELFF	TGTGCCAGCAGTTGGGGACAGGGGGTTAACACCGGGGAGCTGTTTTTT
TRBJ2-2	.	.	TRBV2	CASPHPSGGELFF	TGTGCCAGCCCCCATCCCTCGGGCGGGGAGCTGTTTTTT
TRBJ2-7	TRBD2	.	TRBV9	CASSPGGLAGNYEQYF	TGTGCCAGCAGCCCCGGCGGGCTAGCGGGGAACTACGAGCAGTACTTC
TRBJ1-4	.	.	TRBV19	CASSRPPRRGEQEKLFF	TGTGCCAGTAGTAGGCCCCCCCGACGGGGGGAGCAAGAAAAACTGTTTTTT
TRBJ1-3	.	.	TRBV2	CASSGAGPRAGGNTIYF	TGTGCCAGCAGTGGAGCGGGACCCCGGGCGGGAGGAAACACCATATATTTT
TRBJ1-5	.	few	TRBV6-5	CASTPGSNQPQHF	TGTGCCAGCACTCCCGGGAGCAATCAGCCCCAGCATTTT
TRBJ2-2	.	.	TRBV6-6	CASSYSKPGTGELFF	TGTGCCAGCAGTTACTCTAAGCCCGGGACCGGGGAGCTGTTTTTT
TRBJ2-1	.	.	TRBV11-1	CASSFPGYYNEQFF	TGTGCCAGCAGCTTTCCGGGATACTACAATGAGCAGTTCTTC
TRBJ2-5	.	.	TRBV6-5	CASSYNPGETQYF	TGTGCCAGCAGTTACAATCCCGGGGAGACCCAGTACTTC
TRBJ1-2	TRBD1	.	TRBV19	CASTPRDREYYGYTF	TGTGCCAGTACACCCCGGGACAGGGAGTACTATGGCTACACCTTC
TRBJ2-2	TRBD2	.	TRBV28	CASSLPPLARPGTGELFF	TGTGCCAGCAGTTTACCCCCACTAGCGAGACCGGGAACCGGGGAGCTGTTTTTT
TRBJ2-3	.	.	TRBV30	CAWGQADTQYF	TGTGCCTGGGGGCAGGCAGATACGCAGTATTTT
TRBJ2-2	TRBD1	.	TRBV9	CASSATPGQGLAAGELFF	TGTGCCAGCAGCGCCACCCCGGGACAGGGGTTGGCGGCCGGGGAGCTGTTTTTT
TRBJ1-2	.	.	TRBV2	CASKTSGGTSSYGYTF	TGTGCCAGCAAAACCTCAGGAGGGACCAGCTCATATGGCTACACCTTC
TRBJ2-3	TRBD1	once	TRBV13	CASSSGQGRSDTQYF	TGTGCCAGCAGCTCGGGACAGGGGAGATCAGATACGCAGTATTTT
TRBJ1-2	TRBD1	.	TRBV11-3	CASSSTGQGDYGYTF	TGTGCCAGCAGCTCGACGGGACAGGGGGACTATGGCTACACCTTC
TRBJ2-5	TRBD2	.	TRBV18	CASSRTSGVQETQYF	TGTGCCAGCTCACGGACTAGCGGAGTCCAAGAGACCCAGTACTTC
TRBJ1-1	.	.	TRBV18	CASSPLWGRSMNTEAFF	TGTGCCAGCTCACCGCTATGGGGGCGATCAATGAACACTGAAGCTTTCTTT
TRBJ2-3	.	.	TRBV7-3	CASSSGASTDTQYF	TGTGCCAGCAGCTCAGGGGCCAGCACAGATACGCAGTATTTT
TRBJ1-1	.	.	TRBV10-3	CAIRDRPGGEAFF	TGTGCCATCAGGGACAGACCGGGAGGTGAAGCTTTCTTT
TRBJ2-3	TRBD1	.	TRBV10-2	CATGQGALADTQYF	TGCGCCACCGGACAGGGGGCATTAGCAGATACGCAGTATTTT